This TCR beta chain was identified in a study of blood T cell repertoires in COVID-19. Study-wide background: Whether acute or convalescent, the COVID-19 samples came from the United States, Italy and Spain. The analysed material was cDNA or gDNA that came from T cells, B-cell-depleted T cells, or PBMCs.

Original methodology: Reference gene primer amplification yielded estimated nucleated cell counts. The method was immunoSEQ multiplex PCR; TCRdb's version includes in-frame clones alone and lacks a portion of them. V and J calls and clone size are as listed in that table; D and trimming were resolved from the DNA. The sample records a few hundred thousand clones, about 89% being singletons. The CDR3 length is 13 residues. Trimming at V came to 6 bases and at J to 1 base, leaving 1 base not matched to a gene. In germline, CDR1 is KGHSH, CDR2 LQKENI. Source material: peripheral blood. This TCR derives from a woman aged 40 to 50 who had recovered from COVID-19. The gene calls are TRBV18 and TRBJ2-3; 7 nucleotides line up with TRBD2. The CDR3 DNA sequence: TGTGCCAGCTCGGGGAGGGGCACAGATACGCAGTATTTT. Amino acids: CASSGRGTDTQYF.